This T cell receptor beta chain emerged from a study of memory CD4+ T cells and cytomegalovirus serostatus. Single viable CD3+CD4+CD8-CD45RO+ cells were sorted as the memory CD4+ T cells. Profiling relied on immunoSEQ multiplex PCR, and the TCRdb table lists in-frame clones only, not all of them. The repertoire includes under 55,000 clones, 60% to 85% of them detected once, and more than 1.1% sits in the top ten. V shed 3 bases, J shed 8 bases, and the junction held 10 bases outside the gene matches. There are 14 residues in the CDR3. Germline-derived CDR1 and CDR2 are SNHLY and FYNNEI. Sequenced input: memory CD4+ T cells from blood. The TCR originated in an adult in good health and CMV-seropositive. The rearrangement uses TRBV2 and TRBJ2-7; 7 bases match TRBD1. The CDR3 bases are TGTGCCAGCAGTGATTGGGGGACAGACCCCCAGCAGTACTTC. Translating it yields CASSDWGTDPQQYF.